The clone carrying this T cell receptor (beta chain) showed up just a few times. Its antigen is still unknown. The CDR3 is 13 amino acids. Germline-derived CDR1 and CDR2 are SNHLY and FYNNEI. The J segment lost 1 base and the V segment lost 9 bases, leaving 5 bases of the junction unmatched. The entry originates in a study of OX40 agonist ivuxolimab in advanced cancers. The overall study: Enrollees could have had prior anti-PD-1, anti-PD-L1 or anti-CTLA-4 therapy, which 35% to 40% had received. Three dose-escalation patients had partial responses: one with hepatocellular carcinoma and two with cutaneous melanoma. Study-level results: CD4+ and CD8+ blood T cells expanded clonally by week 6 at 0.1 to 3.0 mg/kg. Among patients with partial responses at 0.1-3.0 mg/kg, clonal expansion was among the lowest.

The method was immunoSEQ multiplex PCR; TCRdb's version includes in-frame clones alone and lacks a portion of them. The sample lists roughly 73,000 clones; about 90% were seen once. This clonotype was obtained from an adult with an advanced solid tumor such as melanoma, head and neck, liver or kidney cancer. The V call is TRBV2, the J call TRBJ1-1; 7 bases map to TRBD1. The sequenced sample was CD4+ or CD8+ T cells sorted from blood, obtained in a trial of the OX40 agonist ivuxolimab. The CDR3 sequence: CARGQGGNTEAFF. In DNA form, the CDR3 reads TGTGCCAGGGGGCAGGGGGGGAACACTGAAGCTTTCTTT. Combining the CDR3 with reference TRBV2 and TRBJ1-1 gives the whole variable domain EPEVTQTPSHQVTQMGQEVILRCVPISNHLYFYWYRQILGQKVEFLVSFYNNEISEKSEIFDDQFSVERPDGSNFTLKIRSTKLEDSAMYFCARGQGGNTEAFFGQGTRLTVV.